What follows are 23 T cell receptor beta chains derived from one specimen sequenced in a study of blood T cell repertoires in COVID-19. Here immunoSEQ multiplex PCR was the method, and the copy in TCRdb shows in-frame clones only, minus some. The sample includes 100,000 to 150,000 clones, about 89% seen only once; the top ten take about 10%. Sequenced material: peripheral blood. The receptors come from a woman in her sixties or seventies with COVID-19, enrolled during active disease.

The chain's CDR3 is CATSRGGTGGDEQFF. In DNA, the CDR3 is TGTGCCACCAGCAGAGGCGGGACAGGGGGCGATGAGCAGTTCTTC. The chain is built from TRBV15 and TRBJ2-1; 12 bases match TRBD1. Germline trimming cut 1 base from V and 8 bases from J; bases unmatched to any gene: 3. This CDR3 has 15 residues. Germline CDR1 LNHNV, CDR2 YYDKDF (reference sequence).

The chain joins TRBV5-5 to TRBJ2-7; TRBD1 agrees at 7 bases. The trim removed 4 bases at V and 0 bases at J, leaving 4 bases unmatched. The CDR3 is 14 residues long. Germline V gives CDR1 SGHKS, CDR2 YYEKEE (reference sequence). The CDR3 is CASSGTVSSYEQYF. In nucleotides, the CDR3 is TGTGCCAGCAGCGGGACAGTTAGCTCCTACGAGCAGTACTTC.

The rearrangement links TRBV6-4 to TRBJ2-1; 7 bases fit TRBD2. The trim removed 0 bases at V and 6 bases at J, leaving 20 bases unmatched. The CDR3 is 20 residues long. Looked up from germline, CDR1 is MRHNA and CDR2 is SNTAGT. The CDR3 protein is CASSDSRWGWNLTSINEQFF. CDR3 DNA sequence: TGTGCCAGCAGTGACTCGAGATGGGGCTGGAATTTGACTAGCATCAATGAGCAGTTCTTC.

Worth noting for this clone: Germline is not matched at one junction end, which may reflect a read error. The chain has TRBV18 and TRBJ2-3; 7 bases are a match to TRBD2. This CDR3 spans 15 amino acids. Germline CDR1 and CDR2: KGHSH and LQKENI. CDR3: CASSPSGGSTYTQYF. As DNA, the CDR3 is TGTGCCAGCTCACCCTCGGGGGGAAGCACATATACGCAGTATTTT.

This chain joins TRBV5-6 and TRBJ2-7; the match to TRBD1 covers 8 bases. The V segment lost 1 base and the J segment 6 bases; nucleotides outside the gene matches: 6. The CDR3 length is 14 residues. Germline V lookup: CDR1 SGHDT, CDR2 YYEEEE. The CDR3 nucleotides read TGTGCCAGCAGCTTGACGCAGGGGGCCACCGAGCAGTACTTC. Amino acid sequence: CASSLTQGATEQYF.

This sequence joins TRBV10-1 and TRBJ2-7; D is undetermined. CDR1 WNHNN and CDR2 SYGVQD come from the germline V gene (reference sequence). V lost 1 base and J lost 1, with 14 bases in between. This CDR3 region has 16 residues. The CDR3 coding sequence is TGCGCCAGCAGTGAGTTGCCGCTTGGGCCTTCCTACGAGCAGTACTTC. This gives the protein CASSELPLGPSYEQYF.

This clone showed up just a few times. The chain combines TRBV6-1 with TRBJ2-7; D is uncertain. The V end lost 3 bases, the J end lost 3 bases, and 15 bases lay between the germline ends. The germline gives CDR1 MNHNS, CDR2 SASEGT. This CDR3 has 15 residues. The CDR3 loop is CASSEAQMTFYEQYF. The CDR3 DNA follows: TGTGCCAGCAGTGAGGCCCAGATGACTTTCTACGAGCAGTACTTC.

This chain links TRBV18 with TRBJ1-3, with unresolved D. The CDR3 has 15 residues. Between the trimmed V and J ends, which lost 3 bases and 0 bases, there was a span of 9 bases. The germline gives CDR1 KGHSH, CDR2 LQKENI. CDR3 protein: CASSPERTSGNTIYF. The DNA of the CDR3 is TGTGCCAGCTCACCGGAGCGGACCTCTGGAAACACCATATATTTT. Variable domain in full (rest from reference TRBV18 and TRBJ1-3): NAGVMQNPRHLVRRRGQEARLRCSPMKGHSHVYWYRQLPEEGLKFMVYLQKENIIDESGMPKERFSAEFPKEGPSILRIQQVVRGDSAAYFCASSPERTSGNTIYFGEGSWLTVV.

The genes are TRBV5-5 and TRBJ2-1; D call uncertain. V lost 4 bases, J lost 0 bases, and 8 bases lay in between. Germline values: CDR1 SGHKS, CDR2 YYEKEE (reference sequence). The CDR3 contains 14 residues. CDR3 region: CASSPSSSYNEQFF. The CDR3 DNA reads as TGTGCCAGCAGCCCCTCGAGCTCCTACAATGAGCAGTTCTTC.

The chain joins TRBV7-2 to TRBJ2-3, with D possibly TRBD2 on 6 matching bases. V was shortened by 2 bases and J by 3 bases, with 15 bases between the two germline ends. Germline loops: CDR1 SGHTA, CDR2 FQGNSA. There are 16 residues in the CDR3. This CDR3 reads CASSLFGRDSTDTQYF. Written as DNA, the CDR3 is TGTGCCAGCAGCTTATTCGGTCGGGACTCAACAGATACGCAGTATTTT.

The chain employs TRBV23-1 and TRBJ1-1, with D uncertain. TRBV23-1 is sorted into the ORF group, with uncertain function. The CDR3 is 14 amino acids. V was pared by 2 bases and J by 4 bases, with 11 bases between. The CDR3, as DNA: TGCGCCAGCAGTCAAGTCTGGGCGAGCACTGAAGCTTTCTTT. Translated, it gives CASSQVWASTEAFF.

This clone has a handful of counts. The gene calls are TRBV2 and TRBJ1-4; TRBD1 might be the D (5 bases). Germline CDR1 reads SNHLY; CDR2 reads FYNNEI. The CDR3 is 15 amino acids. V dropped 4 bases and J dropped 5 bases, with 14 bases sitting between them. CDR3 sequence: CASSATGFTNEKLFF. DNA for the CDR3: TGTGCCAGCAGTGCAACAGGTTTTACAAATGAAAAACTGTTTTTT.

J is TRBJ1-3 and V is TRBV7-8; 9 bases map to TRBD1. CDR3 length: 16 residues. The V gene's germline CDR1 is SGHVS and CDR2 FQNEAQ. The J segment lost 4 bases and the V segment lost 2 bases, leaving 6 bases of the junction unmatched. CDR3 loop: CASSLPGTGRGNTIYF. The CDR3 nucleotides read TGTGCCAGCAGCTTACCCGGGACAGGGAGAGGAAACACCATATATTTT.

V is TRBV5-6 and J is TRBJ2-1, with D possibly TRBD2 on 5 matching bases. CDR3 length: 15 amino acids. Germline V gives CDR1 SGHDT, CDR2 YYEEEE. Trimming stripped 3 bases from V and 11 bases from J, with 21 bases between. The DNA of the CDR3 is TGTGCCAGCAGCTATGGAGGCCTTACAGAAGTCCAGCAGTTCTTC. It encodes CASSYGGLTEVQQFF.

The V call is TRBV10-3, the J call TRBJ2-1, with 8 bases matching TRBD1. The CDR3 is 13 residues long. Germline V lookup: CDR1 ENHRY, CDR2 SYGVKD. The V and J ends lost 7 bases and 5 bases, in that order; junction bases with no gene match: 4. This chain's CDR3 is CAITDRGDNEQFF. The DNA of the CDR3 is TGTGCCATCACAGACAGGGGTGACAATGAGCAGTTCTTC.

The genes are TRBV20-1 and TRBJ1-5; the D is unclear. Germline assignment: CDR1 DFQATT and CDR2 SNEGSKA (reference sequence). The V gene lost 3 bases and the J gene lost 0 bases, with 12 bases spanning the gap. CDR3 length: 15 residues. CDR3 sequence reads: CSASPSDYSNQPQHF. In nucleotides, the CDR3 is TGCAGTGCTAGTCCGTCAGACTATAGCAATCAGCCCCAGCATTTT.

The CDR3 region has the DNA TGTGCCAGCAGCCTCCACGAACAGGGAACTAATGAAAAACTGTTTTTT. Protein sequence: CASSLHEQGTNEKLFF. The chain uses TRBV9 and TRBJ1-4; D is possibly TRBD1 (6 bases). Germline assignment: CDR1 SGDLS and CDR2 YYNGEE. CDR3 length: 16 residues. Trimming cost V 4 bases and J 1 base, with 14 bases left between them.

The rearrangement uses TRBV10-3 and TRBJ1-1; D possibly corresponds to TRBD1 (6 bases). Germline-derived CDR1 and CDR2 are ENHRY and SYGVKD. Trimming removed 6 bases at V and 3 bases at J, with 11 bases between. The CDR3 extends over 13 amino acids. The CDR3: CAIRGGTDTEAFF. The CDR3 DNA sequence: TGTGCCATCAGAGGGGGTACGGACACTGAAGCTTTCTTT.

The chain joins TRBV25-1 to TRBJ2-7; 8 bases fit TRBD1. The CDR3 consists of 14 residues. CDR1 and CDR2 from the germline V gene are MGHDK and SYGVNS. V gave up 6 bases and J gave up 0 bases; unmatched junction bases: 4. CDR3 region: CASRSDRASYEQYF. Here the CDR3 DNA reads TGTGCCAGCAGATCGGACAGGGCCTCCTACGAGCAGTACTTC.

The chain uses TRBV27 and TRBJ2-7; TRBD2 matches at 9 bases. Germline assignment: CDR1 MNHEY and CDR2 SMNVEV (reference sequence). V lost 2 bases, J lost 4 bases, and 12 bases stayed unmatched. The CDR3 extends over 17 amino acids. The CDR3 sequence is CASSLLGGGVSKYEQYF. CDR3 coding DNA: TGTGCCAGCAGTTTACTTGGCGGGGGGGTCTCGAAGTACGAGCAGTACTTC.

The chain couples TRBV9 to TRBJ1-2, with D possibly TRBD1 on 6 matching bases. The CDR3 spans 15 residues. The germline V gene encodes CDR1 SGDLS and CDR2 YYNGEE. Trimming removed 0 bases at V and 4 bases at J, with 13 bases between. CDR3 bases: TGTGCCAGCAGCGTAGACGACTTAGGGGGCTATGGCTACACCTTC. It translates to CASSVDDLGGYGYTF.

This clone is a singleton in its sample. The chain uses TRBV19 and TRBJ1-5; D not resolved. Germline V gives CDR1 LNHDA, CDR2 SQIVND (reference sequence). V lost 10 bases and J lost 0, with 16 bases in between. This CDR3 has 15 residues. CDR3 in DNA: TGTGCCACTCAGTTTGGCATCCTTAGCAATCAGCCCCAGCATTTT. The encoded protein is CATQFGILSNQPQHF.

The chain is built from TRBV2 and TRBJ1-2; no firm D call. The CDR3 consists of 12 residues. CDR1 and CDR2 from the germline V gene are SNHLY and FYNNEI. V lost 7 bases, J lost 7 bases, and 13 bases lay in between. This chain's CDR3 is CASTLRGSGYTF. The CDR3 nucleotides are TGTGCCAGCACCCTTCGCGGATCTGGCTACACCTTC.